This paragraph reports one TCR beta chain. What it binds is not known. There are 14 residues in the CDR3. The V gene lost 0 bases and the J gene lost 10 bases, with 16 bases spanning the gap. Germline loops: CDR1 GTSNPN, CDR2 SVGIG (reference sequence). These data come from a study of OX40 agonist ivuxolimab in advanced cancers. Study-level background: Ivuxolimab, an antibody acting as an agonist of OX40 (CD134), was used to treat patients.

Method: immunoSEQ multiplex PCR; TCRdb's copy keeps in-frame clones and lacks some. This table holds about 26,000 clones, roughly 80% found once. Anyone with autoimmune disease history or systemic immunosuppression was excluded. Study conclusions and caveats: Expanded clones were, on average, more numerous in CD8+ T cells than in CD4+. In the 0.1-3.0 mg/kg groups, partial responders showed among the lowest expansion.

The material sequenced was CD4+ or CD8+ T cells sorted from blood, taken in a trial of the OX40 agonist ivuxolimab. The chain joins TRBV30 to TRBJ2-1, with D possibly matching TRBD1 (5 bases). The receptor was isolated from an adult with an advanced solid tumor such as melanoma, head and neck, liver or kidney cancer. DNA of the CDR3: TGTGCCTGGAGTGTTTCAGGGTTGGGGATGGAGCAGTTCTTC. Its translation: CAWSVSGLGMEQFF.